This paragraph covers one T cell receptor (beta chain) sequence. As yet, its antigen is unknown. The data stem from a study of beta chain features in type 1 diabetes. Study results and limitations: Patients with type 1 diabetes showed fewer VDJ junction insertions and more deletions. PCR, the amplification step, might favor shorter templates, equally in patients and controls.

Expressed TCRB transcripts were sequenced because the entire RNA isolate underwent reverse transcription. Some 3.8 million reads, on average, came from each naive, central memory and regulatory T cell sample. Produced via immunoSEQ multiplex PCR; TCRdb's table is partial and in-frame only. The table records some 900,000 clones, under 20% of them present only once. Trimming left V 0 bases short and J 3 bases short, with 27 bases between. Germline-derived CDR1 and CDR2 are KGHSH and LQKENI. This CDR3 region has 20 residues. The source is a woman under 30 in good health. The sequenced sample was naive CD4+ T cells from blood. The V and J genes are TRBV18 and TRBJ2-7; D gene unclear. CDR3 bases: TGTGCCAGCTCACCACCCTTCCTGACCCTATCAGATCAACTCGACTACGAGCAGTACTTC. Its translation: CASSPPFLTLSDQLDYEQYF.